These 10 T cell receptor beta chains came from one sample sequenced in a study of CD8 T cells in ankylosing spondylitis. These receptors have no identified antigens. Each CDR3 protein is one row after TCRdb ran MiXCR on the 5' RACE reads. The sample shows around 890,000 distinct CDR3 sequences, over 9.5% of them seen only once. General study points: Made up of fewer than ten highly homologous variants, a TCR beta motif appeared characteristic of ankylosing spondylitis blood.

Material for sequencing was blood, either unsorted or a sorted T cell fraction (not recorded which). The receptors stem from a male donor with ankylosing spondylitis.

The chain joins TRBV20-1 to TRBJ2-3, with D maybe TRBD2 (6 bases). Germline CDR1 and CDR2: DFQATT and SNEGSKA (reference sequence). V lost 6 bases to trimming and J lost 4 bases, with 17 bases between them. There are 14 residues in the CDR3. CDR3 loop: CSASRGASADTQYF. In nucleotides, the CDR3 is TGCAGTGCCTCCCGCGGGGCGTCCGCAGATACGCAGTATTTT.

J is TRBJ1-1 and V is TRBV18, with 8 bases identical to TRBD1. Looked up from germline, CDR1 is KGHSH and CDR2 is LQKENI. J lost 7 bases, V lost 6 bases, and 10 bases had no gene match. The CDR3 runs to 14 residues. DNA of the CDR3: TGTGCCAGCTCTCAGTCGACAGGGGTGGATGAAGCTTTCTTT. It yields the protein CASSQSTGVDEAFF.

There are a few counts of this clonotype. This CDR3 is CASSQGRSNYGYTF. The DNA for the CDR3 is TGTGCCAGCAGCCAGGGCCGTTCTAACTATGGCTACACCTTC. This chain links TRBV6-1 with TRBJ1-2; D might be TRBD1 (5 bases). The CDR3 covers 14 residues. V shed 6 bases and J shed 0 bases, with 11 bases lying between them. Germline CDR1 and CDR2: MNHNS and SASEGT.

The sample holds a few counts of this clonotype. J is TRBJ2-3 and V is TRBV4-3; 13 bases line up with TRBD2. The V gene end was trimmed by 5 bases and the J gene end by 0 bases; junction bases not matched to a gene: 11. The CDR3 length is 19 residues. The V gene's germline CDR1 is LGHNA and CDR2 YSLEER. The CDR3 is CASSLRTSGGDYSTDTQYF. For the CDR3, the DNA is TGCGCCAGCAGCTTAAGGACTAGCGGGGGTGATTATAGCACAGATACGCAGTATTTT.

This clonotype has just a few counts. The V call is TRBV7-6, the J call TRBJ1-1; 9 nucleotides match TRBD1. This CDR3 region has 13 residues. After removal of 5 bases from V and 6 bases from J, the junction contained 4 bases not matched to a gene. Germline-derived CDR1 and CDR2 are SGHVS and FNYEAQ. The CDR3 spells CASSQDRGAEAFF. DNA for the CDR3: TGTGCCAGCAGCCAGGACAGGGGCGCTGAAGCTTTCTTT.

This clonotype came up many times. The CDR3 DNA follows: TGTGCCAGCAGCTTGTTCGGAGGTTCGGCTTTCTTT. The encoded protein is CASSLFGGSAFF. The genes are TRBV5-5 and TRBJ1-1; no firm D call. This CDR3 comprises 12 residues. The V end lost 1 base, the J end lost 11 bases, and 12 bases lay between the germline ends. Germline-derived CDR1 and CDR2 are SGHKS and YYEKEE (reference sequence).

This clonotype appeared many times. The rearrangement joins TRBV5-1 to TRBJ1-1; D remains unclear. CDR1 and CDR2 from the germline V gene are SGHRS and YFSETQ. V lost 4 bases, J lost 0 bases, and 10 bases lay in between. The CDR3 is 14 amino acids. The CDR3 DNA follows: TGCGCCAGCAGCCCCCGAGGCATGAACACTGAAGCTTTCTTT. Translation gives CASSPRGMNTEAFF.

The chain uses TRBV20-1 and TRBJ2-3; D unclear. There are 12 residues in the CDR3. V lost 6 bases and J lost 9, with 16 bases in between. The germline V gene has CDR1 DFQATT and CDR2 SNEGSKA (reference sequence). The CDR3 region is CSADIRARTQYF. CDR3 nucleotide sequence: TGCAGTGCCGACATCCGGGCCCGAACGCAGTATTTT.

This clonotype was counted ten times or more. The chain is built from TRBV14 and TRBJ1-1; D not resolved. CDR1 and CDR2 (germline): SGHDN, FVKESK. V shed 0 bases and J shed 2 bases, with 4 bases lying between them. The CDR3 contains 13 residues. CDR3 nucleotide sequence: TGTGCCAGCAGCCAAGAGCGAAACACTGAAGCTTTCTTT. Its translation: CASSQERNTEAFF.

This chain links TRBV9 with TRBJ2-1, with 7 bases identical to TRBD2. The CDR3 is 15 residues long. CDR1 is SGDLS and CDR2 is YYNGEE in the germline V gene. Trimming at V came to 0 bases and at J to 0 bases, leaving 0 bases not matched to a gene. CDR3 amino acids: CASSVERGSYNEQFF. CDR3 in DNA: TGTGCCAGCAGCGTAGAGCGGGGCTCCTACAATGAGCAGTTCTTC.